The sequence of this T cell receptor beta chain was determined in a study of cytomegalovirus exposure and HLA in healthy donors. Study conclusions and caveats: Indistinguishable V segments such as TRBV6-2 and TRBV6-3 were excluded. Previous analysis showed most TCR beta V segments were productive about 87% or about 30% of the time.

PCR was performed using 60 Vbeta and 13 Jbeta primers. Some clones are missing from TCRdb's copy, which holds only in-frame ones; the method was immunoSEQ multiplex PCR. Among some 150,000 clones listed, 80% were seen once. The CDR3 runs 12 residues. V shed 8 bases and J 7 bases; nucleotides not matched to a gene: 7. The germline V gene has CDR1 LNHDA and CDR2 SQIVND (reference sequence). To note about this clone: Its cognate antigen is unknown.

This TCR derives from a young man in good health and CMV-seronegative. The V gene is TRBV19, the J gene TRBJ2-7; 8 nucleotides line up with TRBD2. The sample comprised PBMCs. CDR3 DNA sequence: TGTGCCAGTGGAGCGGGAGCGGGGGAGCAGTACTTC. This gives the protein CASGAGAGEQYF. Full variable domain (remainder filled in from reference TRBV19 and TRBJ2-7): DGGITQSPKYLFRKEGQNVTLSCEQNLNHDAMYWYRQDPGQGLRLIYYSQIVNDFQKGDIAEGYSVSREKKESFPLTVTSAQKNPTAFYLCASGAGAGEQYFGPGTRLTVT.